A single sample is the source of the 14 T cell receptor beta chains below, sequenced in a study of CD8+ T cells in alopecia areata. Investigators isolated RNA and reverse transcribed it into cDNA to act as the sequencing template. TCRdb's copy holds only in-frame clones and misses some; the assay was immunoSEQ multiplex PCR. The sample holds roughly 190,000 clones, 60% seen once. The treatment is: oral pan-JAK inhibitor, 5-10 mg twice daily. This specimen consisted of CD4+ T cells sorted from blood, obtained at week 24, from a patient treated with tofacitinib. These receptors were taken from a human donor with alopecia areata.

This clone has a single count. The rearrangement uses TRBV5-1 and TRBJ1-1; D is uncertain. Trimming removed 0 bases at V and 0 bases at J, with 6 bases between. The CDR3 covers 14 residues. The V gene's germline CDR1 is SGHRS and CDR2 YFSETQ. This chain's CDR3 is CASSLDNLNTEAFF. The CDR3 DNA reads TGCGCCAGCAGCTTGGATAACCTGAACACTGAAGCTTTCTTT.

This clone was seen a single time. The chain recombines TRBV29-1 with TRBJ1-1; TRBD1 might be the D (6 bases). The ends were cut back, 6 bases at V and 6 bases at J, with 14 bases in the middle. There are 12 residues in the CDR3. The germline V gene encodes CDR1 SQVTM and CDR2 ANQGSEA. The CDR3 sequence: CSVRRGYAEAFF. The CDR3 nucleotides are TGCAGCGTCCGTAGGGGGTACGCTGAAGCTTTCTTT. The full variable domain, with the rest looked up from reference TRBV29-1 and TRBJ1-1, is SAVISQKPSRDICQRGTSLTIQCQVDSQVTMMFWYRQQPGQSLTLIATANQGSEATYESGFVIDKFPISRPNLTFSTLTVSNMSPEDSSIYLCSVRRGYAEAFFGQGTRLTVV.

V is TRBV19 and J is TRBJ2-3, with D perhaps being TRBD1 or TRBD2 (5 bases each). Trimming shortened V by 5 bases and J by 2 bases, and 14 bases separated the two germline ends. The CDR3 is 15 amino acids. Germline V lookup: CDR1 LNHDA, CDR2 SQIVND (reference sequence). The CDR3 region is CASSFTGTYTDTQYF. The CDR3 coding sequence is TGTGCCAGTAGTTTTACCGGGACCTACACAGATACGCAGTATTTT.

This clone was detected only a few times. The J gene is TRBJ2-7, the V gene TRBV28; tentative D call: TRBD1 (5 bases). Trimming stripped 6 bases from V and 0 bases from J, with 12 bases between. Germline loops: CDR1 MDHEN, CDR2 SYDVKM. This CDR3 region has 14 residues. CDR3 protein: CASREQASSYEQYF. The CDR3 DNA sequence: TGTGCCAGCAGAGAACAGGCTAGCTCCTACGAGCAGTACTTC.

The chain employs TRBV29-1 and TRBJ1-2; TRBD1 might be the D (5 bases). V lost 6 bases to trimming and J lost 2 bases, with 16 bases between them. The CDR3 is made up of 14 amino acids. CDR1 and CDR2 from the germline V gene are SQVTM and ANQGSEA. The CDR3 is CSVPPGGENYGYTF. In nucleotides, the CDR3 is TGCAGCGTACCCCCGGGGGGGGAGAACTATGGCTACACCTTC.

The chain employs TRBV29-1 and TRBJ1-5, with D maybe TRBD1 (6 bases). The length of the CDR3 is 14 residues. V was trimmed by 1 base and J by 4 bases, leaving 11 bases between them. The germline CDR1 and CDR2 sequences are SQVTM and ANQGSEA. The CDR3 sequence: CSVEGAGANQPQHF. The CDR3, as DNA: TGCAGCGTTGAAGGGGCAGGGGCTAATCAGCCCCAGCATTTT.

The CDR3 DNA reads as TGTGCCAGCAACCGGGGATTGGGGACAACCAAGAACACTGAAGCTTTCTTT. Its translation: CASNRGLGTTKNTEAFF. The V and J genes are TRBV5-6 and TRBJ1-1; a possible D gene is TRBD1 (6 bases). The CDR3 runs 17 residues. The V end lost 6 bases, the J end lost 1 base, and 22 bases lay between the germline ends. The germline V gene encodes CDR1 SGHDT and CDR2 YYEEEE.

This clone was seen a handful of times. The chain joins TRBV6-1 to TRBJ1-2; no definite D call. The V and J ends lost 6 bases and 6 bases respectively, with 17 bases between them. CDR1 is MNHNS and CDR2 is SASEGT in the germline V gene. The CDR3 is 14 residues long. The CDR3 region is CASSPRVVGNGYTF. CDR3 nucleotide sequence: TGTGCCAGCAGCCCTCGGGTAGTTGGGAATGGCTACACCTTC.

This clone was detected only a few times. The J gene is TRBJ2-7, the V gene TRBV29-1; 12 bases are shared with TRBD1. The J segment lost 5 bases and the V segment lost 4 bases, leaving 6 bases of the junction unmatched. The CDR3 has 14 residues. CDR1 and CDR2 from the germline V gene are SQVTM and ANQGSEA. The CDR3 sequence is CSVGDRGPLDEQYF. As DNA, the CDR3 is TGCAGCGTTGGGGACAGGGGGCCTCTCGACGAGCAGTACTTC.

This chain connects TRBV5-4 to TRBJ2-5; D unresolved. The CDR3 has 13 residues. From germline, CDR1 is SGHNT and CDR2 YYREEE (reference sequence). V shed 0 bases and J shed 4 bases, with 7 bases lying between them. The CDR3 DNA sequence: TGTGCCAGCAGCTTGGCCGGCGGAGAGACCCAGTACTTC. Protein sequence: CASSLAGGETQYF.

The rearrangement links TRBV9 to TRBJ1-1, with no clear D. The ends were cut back, 0 bases at V and 1 base at J, with 7 bases in the middle. The CDR3 sequence is 14 residues long. CDR1 SGDLS and CDR2 YYNGEE come from the germline V gene. The chain's CDR3 is CASSVGRRNTEAFF. The CDR3, as DNA: TGTGCCAGCAGCGTAGGAAGGCGGAACACTGAAGCTTTCTTT.

Of note for this clone: Other DNA sequences in this sample translate to the same CDR3. The J gene is TRBJ1-1, the V gene TRBV30; D uncertain. The V end lost 2 bases, the J end lost 7 bases, and 8 bases lay between the germline ends. Germline CDR1 and CDR2: GTSNPN and SVGIG (reference sequence). This CDR3 region has 11 residues. The CDR3 loop reads CAWSLRSEAFF. Written as DNA, the CDR3 is TGTGCCTGGAGTCTACGGAGTGAAGCTTTCTTT.

The rearrangement uses TRBV5-1 and TRBJ2-3; 14 nucleotides line up with TRBD2. The junction had 4 bases not matched to a gene; V was cut back by 4 bases and J by 9 bases. Germline V gives CDR1 SGHRS, CDR2 YFSETQ. This CDR3 has 14 amino acids. The CDR3 is CASSPGLAGETQYF. The CDR3 bases are TGCGCCAGCAGCCCGGGACTAGCGGGGGAAACGCAGTATTTT.

CDR3 sequence reads: CASSLNDPSDIQYF. In DNA form, the CDR3 reads TGTGCCAGCAGCTTAAACGACCCGAGCGACATTCAGTACTTC. This chain uses TRBV7-2 with TRBJ2-4; D not resolved. The CDR3 is 14 amino acids. Germline CDR1 is SGHTA and CDR2 is FQGNSA. V was cut by 2 bases and J by 8 bases, with 13 bases left in between.